This paragraph reports one T cell receptor (beta chain). The antigen it binds to is not known. The record has no base qualities; no much larger clone is one base away. The collaborating institutions used their own protocols to collect whole blood in K2EDTA tubes. For TCRbeta analysis, collaborators shipped samples in one of three forms: frozen whole blood, isolated PBMCs, or DNA extracted from either of those sample types. TCRbeta CDR3 regions were amplified from genomic DNA using the immunoSEQ Assay, a bias-controlled multiplex PCR. Concerning the study's data processing: The number of nucleated cells in each sample was estimated by amplification of reference gene primers within the assay. To quantify the absolute abundance of each unique TCRbeta CDR3 rearrangement, sequence reads were collapsed and filtered. For each sample, productive Simpson clonality was calculated as the square root of Simpson's diversity index across productive rearrangements. TCRdb's version of the immuneACCESS table is confined to in-frame rearrangements and falls short of the full clone set. An unresolved V gene accounts for under half of the shortfall where checked; the remainder is of unknown origin. V, J and clone size are taken as reported in that table, and D and trimming were inferred from the DNA itself. Here the sample has under 350,000 clones; 70% to 90% occur a single time. The ten largest clones represent about 1.2% of the sample.

The CDR3 spans 15 residues, from the cysteine through the phenylalanine. Only the CDR3 region is kept as DNA, spanning 45 bases read in frame from base 1. From a lookup of the germline V gene (reference sequence), CDR1 and CDR2 are LNHDA and SQIVND. V has 3 bases trimmed and J has 9 bases trimmed; junction bases matching no gene number 9. These data originate in a study of blood T cell repertoires in COVID-19 (TCRdb year 2020). Concerning the study at large: Collaborator samples came from the United States, Italy and Spain and covered acute and convalescent phases of COVID-19. Nearly every sample came with metadata listing a de-identified subject ID, COVID-19 status, age in years and sex. The prospective study material was composed of cDNA or gDNA derived from T cells, B-cell-depleted T cells, or PBMCs. The repertoires were released in a freely available public database meant as a resource for research on the immune response to SARS-CoV-2. Subjects who had been exposed to COVID-19, were actively infected with it, or had recovered from it provided the deeply sampled blood TCRbeta repertoires that made up the dataset. Samples were obtained from the ongoing ImmuneRACE study (first 160 participants) and from over 1,000 subjects provided by 6 global collaborators. Where HLA class I and class II types were available, the types were taken from metadata supplied by the sample provider, not from assay-based typing. Broad study findings and their caveats: How much clinical and demographic metadata was included differed by source and by participant, and the metadata was provided uncurated.

The V gene is TRBV19 and the J gene is TRBJ2-1; the junction holds 9 bases that match TRBD2. The source of this sequence is a man aged 65-85 years with acute or convalescent COVID-19. Material: peripheral blood. The CDR3 corresponds to CASSMAGGIGGEQFF. Read as DNA, the sequence is TGTGCCAGTAGTATGGCGGGGGGGATTGGCGGTGAGCAGTTCTTC.